These T cell receptor beta chains were read from a single sample in a study of identical twins. TCRdb ran MiXCR on the 5' RACE reads and lists one entry per CDR3 protein. The table has roughly 350,000 distinct CDR3 sequences, approximately 13% seen once; the top ten hold roughly 7%. These data also featured in a second study, about yellow fever vaccine responses in identical twins.

The sequenced sample was CD8+ T cells sorted from blood. The receptors derive from a woman between 18 and 29 years old in good health. CDR3s include the opening cysteine and the closing phenylalanine or tryptophan. The D gene is left open where the match is weak. Only part of the rows carry a size: once, few, many, or a class if the clone is expanded.

-	TRBV3-1	-	TRBJ2-1	TGTGCCAGCAGCCAAGTGGGCGGGGCTCCTAACAATGAGCAGTTCTTC	CASSQVGGAPNNEQFF
-	TRBV7-9	-	TRBJ2-1	TGTGCCAGCAGCCCAAGGGCGACCAATGAGCAGTTCTTC	CASSPRATNEQFF
-	TRBV4-1	-	TRBJ2-7	TGCGCCAGCAGCCAAGAAATTCCCGTCACTACGAGCTACGAGCAGTACTTC	CASSQEIPVTTSYEQYF
-	TRBV10-3	-	TRBJ2-1	TGTGCCATCAGTGGGACATCGAGCTCCTACAATGAGCAGTTCTTC	CAISGTSSSYNEQFF
TRBD1	TRBV6-1	many	TRBJ1-5	TGTGCCAGCAGTAGGGGGACAGGGGGAAATCAGCCCCAGCATTTT	CASSRGTGGNQPQHF
-	TRBV29-1	few	TRBJ2-2	TGCAGCGTTGAAAGGGCTGTGAACACCGGGGAGCTGTTTTTT	CSVERAVNTGELFF
TRBD2	TRBV7-6	many	TRBJ2-1	TGTGCCAGCAGCCCGACTAGCGGGAGGGCCTTCGAGCAGTTCTTC	CASSPTSGRAFEQFF
-	TRBV4-1	-	TRBJ1-6	TGCGCCAGCAGCCAAGGAGGCGGCAGACGAGATCCCCTCCACTTT	CASSQGGGRRDPLHF
-	TRBV24-1	many	TRBJ2-1	TGTGCCACCAGTGGCCCAGGGAGGAATGAGCAGTTCTTC	CATSGPGRNEQFF
TRBD2	TRBV29-1	many	TRBJ2-3	TGCAGCGTCGCGGGAGGGCCTGTCACAGATACGCAGTATTTT	CSVAGGPVTDTQYF
-	TRBV28	few	TRBJ2-7	TGTGCCAGCGGGGAGGGACATTTCTACGAGCAGTACTTC	CASGEGHFYEQYF
TRBD2	TRBV4-1	-	TRBJ2-3	TGCGCCAGCAGACGACTAGCGGGAGGACCAGATACGCAGTATTTT	CASRRLAGGPDTQYF
-	TRBV12-3/TRBV12-4	-	TRBJ2-5	TGTGCCAGCAGTACATTAACAACAGGGCTCCGCTACGGAGAGACCCAGTACTTC	CASSTLTTGLRYGETQYF
-	TRBV29-1	few	TRBJ2-7	TGCAGCGTTGAAGATAACGGGGCTAGCGCTAGCTCCTACGAGCAGTACTTC	CSVEDNGASASSYEQYF
-	TRBV20-1	few	TRBJ1-2	TGCAGTGCTAGAGATTGGTCGGCTCTCTATGGCTACACCTTC	CSARDWSALYGYTF
-	TRBV18	-	TRBJ2-3	TGTGCCAGCTCACACCCGGACAGCACAGATACGCAGTATTTT	CASSHPDSTDTQYF
-	TRBV7-9	many	TRBJ1-5	TGTGCCAGCAGCTTAGTTGAGGGGCGAAGCAATCAGCCCCAGCATTTT	CASSLVEGRSNQPQHF
TRBD1	TRBV5-1	many	TRBJ2-7	TGCGCCAGCAGCTCCGGGACAGACTCCTACGAGCAGTACTTC	CASSSGTDSYEQYF
-	TRBV20-1	-	TRBJ2-7	TGCAGTGCTGAATCCGGGACAAACTACGAGCAGTACTTC	CSAESGTNYEQYF
-	TRBV3-1	many	TRBJ1-1	TGTGCCAGCAGCCAGAGCGGTCTGAACACTGAAGCTTTCTTT	CASSQSGLNTEAFF
TRBD2	TRBV12-3/TRBV12-4	many	TRBJ2-1	TGTGCCAGCAGCTTAGCGGGGGGACCCTACAATGAGCAGTTCTTC	CASSLAGGPYNEQFF
TRBD2	TRBV2	few	TRBJ2-3	TGTGCCAGCAGTGAATGGGCTAGCGGTAGCACAGATACGCAGTATTTT	CASSEWASGSTDTQYF
TRBD1	TRBV6-1	many	TRBJ2-2	TGTGCCAGCCAGGACAGGGGCGGAACCGGGGAGCTGTTTTTT	CASQDRGGTGELFF
-	TRBV7-6	-	TRBJ2-1	TGTGCCAGCAGCTTGTCTCGGGCGGGGAGCTCCTACAATGAGCAGTTCTTC	CASSLSRAGSSYNEQFF
-	TRBV4-1	-	TRBJ2-7	TGCGCCAGCAGCCAAGCTCTCGGCGGGGCCTACGAGCAGTACTTC	CASSQALGGAYEQYF
TRBD2	TRBV5-1	few	TRBJ2-1	TGCGCCAGCAGCCCGGGGACTAGCGGAATCTACAATGAGCAGTTCTTC	CASSPGTSGIYNEQFF
-	TRBV7-2	-	TRBJ1-6	TGTGCCAGCAAAAGCTTAGGCATGGTCATCTATAATTCACCCCTCCACTTT	CASKSLGMVIYNSPLHF
TRBD1	TRBV5-1	-	TRBJ2-1	TGCGCCAGCAGCTTAACAGGGGGTAGGTCCTACAATGAGCAGTTCTTC	CASSLTGGRSYNEQFF
TRBD1	TRBV28	few	TRBJ2-1	TGTGCCAGCAGCCGAGACAGGGACTCCTACAATGAGCAGTTCTTC	CASSRDRDSYNEQFF
-	TRBV4-1	few	TRBJ2-1	TGCGCCAGCAGCCAAGAATCGGAGGCCGATGAGCAGTTCTTC	CASSQESEADEQFF
-	TRBV15	few	TRBJ2-7	TGTGCCACCAGCCCGGGGGAACCCTACGAGCAGTACTTC	CATSPGEPYEQYF
TRBD2	TRBV5-1	-	TRBJ2-3	TGCGCCAGCAGCCCAGCGGGAGCAGATACGCAGTATTTT	CASSPAGADTQYF
-	TRBV7-9	many	TRBJ1-2	TGTGCCAGCAGCTTAAGTAGCCAAATTAACTATGGCTACACCTTC	CASSLSSQINYGYTF
TRBD1	TRBV2	few	TRBJ2-1	TGTGCCAGCAGTGTCATAGGGACAGGGCTGAATGAGCAGTTCTTC	CASSVIGTGLNEQFF
TRBD2	TRBV20-1	many	TRBJ2-3	TGCAGTGCTACTCGCGGAACCAGACTAGCGGAGGGTTCCTCAGATACGCAGTATTTT	CSATRGTRLAEGSSDTQYF
TRBD2	TRBV7-6	-	TRBJ2-5	TGTGCCAGCAGCTTTCAGTTTAGCGGGCAAGAGACCCAGTACTTC	CASSFQFSGQETQYF
-	TRBV5-1	few	TRBJ1-1	TGCGCCAGCAGCGGCGACATCGGGGGGAAGACTGAAGCTTTCTTT	CASSGDIGGKTEAFF
-	TRBV9	few	TRBJ2-2	TGTGCCAGCAGCGTACACGCTCAGACAGGGAACACCGGGGAGCTGTTTTTT	CASSVHAQTGNTGELFF
-	TRBV3-1	-	TRBJ1-2	TGTGCCAGCAGCCATATAACAGTCGTGGGGTATCTACATGGCTACACCTTC	CASSHITVVGYLHGYTF
TRBD1	TRBV18	-	TRBJ2-4	TGTGCCAGCTCGGGGGGACAGGATAAAAACATTCAGTACTTC	CASSGGQDKNIQYF
-	TRBV6-1	few	TRBJ2-6	TGTGCCAGCAGTGACCCTGGGGATTTAGTCGTCCTGACTTTC	CASSDPGDLVVLTF
TRBD1	TRBV28	-	TRBJ1-2	TGTGCCAGCAGTTTATGGGGACAGAGACCGCCTGGCTACACCTTC	CASSLWGQRPPGYTF
-	TRBV28	-	TRBJ2-5	TGTGCCAGCAGTTCCGACGGGGAGACCCAGTACTTC	CASSSDGETQYF
-	TRBV15	-	TRBJ1-1	TGTGCCACCAGCAGAGGACGAGGGATGAACACTGAAGCTTTCTTT	CATSRGRGMNTEAFF
TRBD2	TRBV20-1	-	TRBJ2-7	TGCAGTGCTCATCATTTAGCGGGATCCTACGAGCAGTACTTC	CSAHHLAGSYEQYF
-	TRBV6-1	few	TRBJ2-5	TGTGCCAGCAGTCAGGACCTTACCCCCGGGGAGACCCAGTACTTC	CASSQDLTPGETQYF